This TCR beta chain was profiled in a study of regulatory T cells in long-lasting Graves disease. At the level of the study: To qualify as persistent, Graves' disease required over 5 years of antithyroid drugs with positive TSH receptor antibodies. Points from the study as a whole: Persistent patients shared more public clonotypes (around 3,000) than new patients (roughly 970).

The V gene lost 4 bases and the J gene lost 4 bases, with 11 bases spanning the gap. Germline V CDR1 and CDR2: SGHTA, FQGNSA. The CDR3 is 14 residues long. Sample time point: persistent/refractory GD, antithyroid drugs over 5 years with positive TRAb. There was RNA extracted from PBMCs, and the TCR library was made from it. Researchers made TCR beta libraries by using iRepertoire HTBI primers and running Arm-PCR on CDR3 regions. TCRdb re-derived calls from the multiplex PCR reads in MiXCR, one entry per CDR3 protein. This sample has over 350,000 distinct CDR3 sequences, with roughly 20% found just once. This clonotype was detected a few times. Its target is unknown.

The material sequenced was peripheral blood mononuclear cells (PBMCs), taken when the disease was refractory, from a patient treated with antithyroid drugs. The sequence came from a female donor with Graves disease. The V gene is TRBV7-2, the J gene TRBJ1-3; the D is unclear. The CDR3 DNA sequence: TGTGCCAGCAGCTCCGGGCTTCAAGGAAACACCATATATTTT. Translation gives CASSSGLQGNTIYF.